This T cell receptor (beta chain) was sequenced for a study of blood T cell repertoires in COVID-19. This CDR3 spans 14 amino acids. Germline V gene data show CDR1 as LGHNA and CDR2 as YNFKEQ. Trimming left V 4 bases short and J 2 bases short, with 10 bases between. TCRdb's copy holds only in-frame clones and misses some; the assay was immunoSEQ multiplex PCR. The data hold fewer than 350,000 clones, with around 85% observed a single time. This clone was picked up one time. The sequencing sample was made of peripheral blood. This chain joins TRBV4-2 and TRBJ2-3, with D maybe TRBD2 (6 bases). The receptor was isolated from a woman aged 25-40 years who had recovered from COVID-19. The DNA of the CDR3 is TGTGCCAGCAGCCCACGGACTACCACAGATACGCAGTATTTT. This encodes CASSPRTTTDTQYF.